Listed here are 16 T cell receptor beta chains from one sample, sequenced in a study of blood T cell repertoires in COVID-19. Clones were sequenced by immunoSEQ multiplex PCR, and TCRdb holds only the in-frame ones, with some missing. This table has some 380,000 clones, 80% to 90% appearing once. Sequences were obtained from PBMCs or T cells enriched from blood (not recorded which). The receptors derive from a man aged 25-45 years who had recovered from COVID-19.

The chain uses TRBV7-8 and TRBJ2-2; D not resolved. The germline CDR1 and CDR2 sequences are SGHVS and FQNEAQ. This CDR3 contains 12 residues. V lost 5 bases and J 6 bases, leaving 7 bases between the germline ends. CDR3 residues: CASSPLPGELFF. The CDR3 nucleotides are TGTGCCAGCAGCCCCCTCCCCGGGGAGCTGTTTTTT.

In its sample, this clone was seen once. V and J are TRBV30 and TRBJ1-2; D is unclear. The V end lost 0 bases, the J end lost 4 bases, and 15 bases lay between the germline ends. Germline CDR1 reads GTSNPN; CDR2 reads SVGIG (reference sequence). The CDR3 has 15 residues. CDR3 region: CAWSVLIREAYGYTF. DNA of the CDR3: TGTGCCTGGAGTGTACTCATCCGGGAGGCCTATGGCTACACCTTC.

The V call is TRBV12-5, the J call TRBJ1-4, with a weak D call TRBD1 (5 bases). This CDR3 has 13 amino acids. Between the trimmed V and J ends, which lost 1 base and 8 bases, there was a span of 8 bases. The V gene's germline CDR1 is LGHNT and CDR2 FRNRAP. The CDR3 sequence is CASGLEGIEKLFF. The DNA of the CDR3 is TGTGCTAGTGGTTTGGAGGGGATCGAAAAACTGTTTTTT.

V and J are TRBV19 and TRBJ1-5, with a tentative D call TRBD1 (5 bases). V lost 2 bases and J 0 bases, leaving 11 bases between the germline ends. This CDR3 is built from 16 residues. The V gene's germline CDR1 is LNHDA and CDR2 SQIVND (reference sequence). DNA of the CDR3: TGTGCCAGTAGTATAATGTCCGGGGGTAGCAATCAGCCCCAGCATTTT. It yields the protein CASSIMSGGSNQPQHF.

The V gene is TRBV5-4, the J gene TRBJ1-6; unclear D gene. Trimming took 0 bases from V and 13 from J, leaving 11 bases between them. This CDR3 has 13 residues. Germline values: CDR1 SGHNT, CDR2 YYREEE (reference sequence). The chain's CDR3 is CASSLDPGSPLHF. CDR3 in DNA: TGTGCCAGCAGCTTGGATCCGGGATCGCCCCTCCACTTT. The full variable domain, rest sourced from reference TRBV5-4 and TRBJ1-6, is ETGVTQSPTHLIKTRGQQVTLRCSSQSGHNTVSWYQQALGQGPQFIFQYYREEENGRGNFPPRFSGLQFPNYSSELNVNALELDDSALYLCASSLDPGSPLHFGNGTRLTVT.

This chain uses TRBV7-2 with TRBJ1-4; D not certain. The CDR3 is 13 amino acids. V lost 1 base, J lost 7 bases, and 7 bases lay in between. CDR1 SGHTA and CDR2 FQGNSA come from the germline V gene. In DNA, the CDR3 is TGTGCCAGCAGCTTAGGGAGAGGTGAAAAACTGTTTTTT. Amino acids: CASSLGRGEKLFF.

The CDR3 is CASSNGGGNTEAFF. The CDR3 DNA reads as TGTGCCAGTAGTAACGGGGGGGGAAACACTGAAGCTTTCTTT. The V call is TRBV19, the J call TRBJ1-1, with a possible D match to TRBD1 (5 bases). The CDR3 is 14 amino acids. Germline V gene sequence: CDR1 LNHDA, CDR2 SQIVND (reference sequence). Trimming removed 4 bases from V and 2 bases from J, with 11 bases in between. The variable domain in full, with the rest retrieved from reference TRBV19 and TRBJ1-1, is DGGITQSPKYLFRKEGQNVTLSCEQNLNHDAMYWYRQDPGQGLRLIYYSQIVNDFQKGDIAEGYSVSREKKESFPLTVTSAQKNPTAFYLCASSNGGGNTEAFFGQGTRLTVV.

The chain recombines TRBV24-1 with TRBJ1-4, with D hard to call. The CDR3 extends over 15 amino acids. The V end was cut by 9 bases, the J end by 0 bases, with 13 bases between. Germline CDR1 is KGHDR and CDR2 is SFDVKD. CDR3 sequence (DNA): TGTGCCACCGGATATGACACCACAACTAATGAAAAACTGTTTTTT. It yields the protein CATGYDTTTNEKLFF.

This chain uses TRBV30 with TRBJ1-6, with 9 bases matching TRBD1. The CDR3 has 15 amino acids. Germline CDR1 reads GTSNPN; CDR2 reads SVGIG (reference sequence). J was trimmed by 9 bases and V by 3 bases; bases with no gene match: 9. CDR3 in DNA: TGTGCCTGGAGCGGTACCGGGACAGGGACTTCACCCCTCCACTTT. It is translated as CAWSGTGTGTSPLHF.

V and J are TRBV5-1 and TRBJ2-5; 7 nucleotides match TRBD1. Germline V gives CDR1 SGHRS, CDR2 YFSETQ. V was pared by 4 bases and J by 1 base, with 7 bases of the junction left unmatched. The CDR3 loop spans 15 amino acids. The CDR3 region is CASSKLPGGQETQYF. Here the CDR3 DNA reads TGCGCCAGCAGCAAGCTCCCAGGGGGCCAAGAGACCCAGTACTTC.

J is TRBJ2-7 and V is TRBV6-5; 10 nucleotides align to TRBD2. There are 15 residues in the CDR3. J gave up 3 bases and V 5 bases, and 7 bases lay outside the gene matches. Germline V gene lookup returns CDR1 MNHEY and CDR2 SVGAGI. This chain's CDR3 is CASSTPRTSGYEQYF. CDR3 in DNA: TGTGCCAGCAGTACCCCCCGGACTAGCGGCTACGAGCAGTACTTC.

The genes are TRBV9 and TRBJ2-3, with D perhaps matching TRBD1 (6 bases). The CDR3 totals 14 residues. Germline lookup yields CDR1 SGDLS and CDR2 YYNGEE. The V gene lost 2 bases and the J gene lost 6 bases, with 13 bases spanning the gap. CDR3 residues: CASSVSGAPDTQYF. The DNA of the CDR3 is TGTGCCAGCAGCGTTTCAGGGGCCCCCGATACGCAGTATTTT.

This chain links TRBV4-1 with TRBJ2-2, with unresolved D. The CDR3 runs to 15 residues. Germline CDR1 is MGHRA and CDR2 is YSYEKL. V lost 0 bases and J lost 4, with 9 bases in between. The DNA for the CDR3 is TGCGCCAGCAGCCAAGATGGGCTAATCACCGGGGAGCTGTTTTTT. Residues: CASSQDGLITGELFF.

This clone was found once. The chain combines TRBV7-3 with TRBJ2-1, with 13 bases fitting TRBD2. V gave up 5 bases and J gave up 9 bases; unmatched junction bases: 7. CDR1 SGHTA and CDR2 FQGTGA come from the germline V gene. The CDR3 has 15 amino acids. DNA for the CDR3: TGTGCCAGCAGCGGTACTAGCGGGGGGGCAGGTGAGCAGTTCTTC. Protein sequence: CASSGTSGGAGEQFF. Combining the CDR3 with reference TRBV7-3 and TRBJ2-1 gives the whole variable domain GAGVSQTPSNKVTEKGKYVELRCDPISGHTALYWYRQSLGQGPEFLIYFQGTGAADDSGLPNDRFFAVRPEGSVSTLKIQRTERGDSAVYLCASSGTSGGAGEQFFGPGTRLTVL.

This clone is a singleton in its sample. This chain links TRBV30 with TRBJ2-6; 7 bases line up with TRBD2. With 4 bases clipped from V and 1 base from J, the junction kept 7 bases outside the gene matches. This CDR3 spans 16 amino acids. Germline values: CDR1 GTSNPN, CDR2 SVGIG (reference sequence). CDR3 amino acids: CAWNPGGSSGANVLTF. CDR3 DNA sequence: TGTGCCTGGAACCCGGGAGGCTCTTCTGGGGCCAACGTCCTGACTTTC.

The chain carries TRBV11-2 and TRBJ2-7, with TRBD1 identical over 9 bases. Germline V CDR1 and CDR2: SGHAT, FQNNGV. Germline trimming cut 5 bases from V and 6 bases from J; bases unmatched to any gene: 8. This CDR3 has 14 residues. In nucleotides, the CDR3 is TGTGCCAGCAGCCCCCCCGGGACAGGGACCGAGCAGTACTTC. Translation: CASSPPGTGTEQYF.